This T cell receptor (beta chain) came from a study of graft-versus-host responses after intestinal transplantation. About the research overall: Recipients got multivisceral, liver-intestinal, or isolated intestinal transplants. The study gave all recipients anti-thymocyte globulin induction, then tacrolimus and steroids for about 3 years. Study-wide points: Ileal or blood samples showed some GvH clones first, and such clones were also found in recipient marrow. Graft-donor T cell macrochimerism in patients accompanied high graft-versus-host to host-versus-graft clonal ratios in allografts.

Clones were read by immunoSEQ multiplex PCR, and TCRdb kept only the in-frame ones, dropping some. Among 85,000 to 95,000 clones listed, roughly 91% were seen once. Notes on this clone: Its antigen is not identified.

J gave up 0 bases and V 5 bases, and 9 bases lay outside the gene matches. This CDR3 contains 17 residues. Germline CDR1 SGHNT, CDR2 YENEEA. This clonotype was obtained from a human donor who received an intestinal transplant. The chain has TRBV11-3 and TRBJ2-7; TRBD2 agrees at 11 bases. The sequenced sample was unstimulated CD8+ T cells sorted from spleen or lymph node cells, obtained before intestinal transplant. CDR3 coding DNA: TGTGCCAGCAGCCCCGGACTAGCGGGTACGAGCTCCTACGAGCAGTACTTC. Translation gives CASSPGLAGTSSYEQYF.